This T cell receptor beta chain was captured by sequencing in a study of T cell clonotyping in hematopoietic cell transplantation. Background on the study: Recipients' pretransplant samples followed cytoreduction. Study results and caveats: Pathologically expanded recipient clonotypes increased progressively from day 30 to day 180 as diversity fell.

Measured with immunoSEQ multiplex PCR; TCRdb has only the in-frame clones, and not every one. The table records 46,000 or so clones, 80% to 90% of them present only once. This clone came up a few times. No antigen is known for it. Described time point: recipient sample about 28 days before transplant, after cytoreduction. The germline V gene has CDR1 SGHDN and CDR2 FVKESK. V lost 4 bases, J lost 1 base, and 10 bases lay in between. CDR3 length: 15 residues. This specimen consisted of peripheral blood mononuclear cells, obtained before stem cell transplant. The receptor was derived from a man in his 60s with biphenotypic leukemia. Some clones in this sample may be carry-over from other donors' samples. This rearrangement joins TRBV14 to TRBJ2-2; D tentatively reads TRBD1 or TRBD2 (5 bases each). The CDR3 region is CASSLLGVNTGELFF. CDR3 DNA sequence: TGTGCCAGCAGCCTCTTGGGGGTGAACACCGGGGAGCTGTTTTTT.